This T cell receptor beta chain derives from a study of T cells in Graves' hyperthyroidism and ophthalmopathy. Template material for amplifying TCR beta CDR3 regions consisted of RNA transcripts. During a first-round RT-PCR of the TCR CDR3, the HTBI primer set was used. A single record per CDR3 protein comes from TCRdb applying MiXCR to the multiplex PCR reads. Found here are about 360,000 distinct CDR3 sequences, over 10% of them singletons; the top ten hold around 9.2%. There are a few counts of this clonotype. The sample was blood. This clonotype originated in a woman aged 18-29 years with Graves' hyperthyroidism.

This CDR3 reads CASSTYPAEEAFF. The CDR3, as DNA: TGTGCCAGTAGTACATACCCCGCTGAGGAAGCTTTCTTT. V gene TRBV19 combines with J gene TRBJ1-1; D not resolved. The germline V gene encodes CDR1 LNHDA and CDR2 SQIVND (reference sequence). The CDR3 runs to 13 residues. The V end was cut by 4 bases, the J end by 8 bases, with 14 bases between.